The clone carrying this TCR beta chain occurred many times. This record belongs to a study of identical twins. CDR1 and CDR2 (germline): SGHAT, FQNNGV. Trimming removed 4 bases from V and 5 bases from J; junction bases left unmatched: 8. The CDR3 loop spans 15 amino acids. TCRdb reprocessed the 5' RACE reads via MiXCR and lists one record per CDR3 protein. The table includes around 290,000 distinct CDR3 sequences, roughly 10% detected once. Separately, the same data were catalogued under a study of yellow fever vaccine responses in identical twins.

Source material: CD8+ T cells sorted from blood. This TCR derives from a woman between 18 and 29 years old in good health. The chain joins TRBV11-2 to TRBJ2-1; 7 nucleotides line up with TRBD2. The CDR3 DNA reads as TGTGCCAGCAGCTCTGGACTAGTCGAGAACAATGAGCAGTTCTTC. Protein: CASSSGLVENNEQFF.